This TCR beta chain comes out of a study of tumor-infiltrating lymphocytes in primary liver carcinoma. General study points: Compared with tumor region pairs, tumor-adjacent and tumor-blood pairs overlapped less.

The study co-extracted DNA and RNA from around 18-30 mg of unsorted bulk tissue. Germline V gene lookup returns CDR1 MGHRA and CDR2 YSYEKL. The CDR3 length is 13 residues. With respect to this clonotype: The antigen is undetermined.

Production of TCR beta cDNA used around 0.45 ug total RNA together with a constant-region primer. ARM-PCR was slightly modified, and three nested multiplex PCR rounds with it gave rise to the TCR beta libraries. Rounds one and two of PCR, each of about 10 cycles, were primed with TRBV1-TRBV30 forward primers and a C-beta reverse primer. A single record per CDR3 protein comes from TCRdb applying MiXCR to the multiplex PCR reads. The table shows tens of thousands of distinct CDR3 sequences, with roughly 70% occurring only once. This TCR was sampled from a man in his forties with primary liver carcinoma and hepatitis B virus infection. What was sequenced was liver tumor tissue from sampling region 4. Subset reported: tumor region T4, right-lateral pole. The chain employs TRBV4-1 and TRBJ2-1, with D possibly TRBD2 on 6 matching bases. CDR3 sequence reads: CTSSPFGDNEQFF. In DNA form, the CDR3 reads TGCACTAGCAGCCCCTTCGGGGACAATGAGCAGTTCTTC.